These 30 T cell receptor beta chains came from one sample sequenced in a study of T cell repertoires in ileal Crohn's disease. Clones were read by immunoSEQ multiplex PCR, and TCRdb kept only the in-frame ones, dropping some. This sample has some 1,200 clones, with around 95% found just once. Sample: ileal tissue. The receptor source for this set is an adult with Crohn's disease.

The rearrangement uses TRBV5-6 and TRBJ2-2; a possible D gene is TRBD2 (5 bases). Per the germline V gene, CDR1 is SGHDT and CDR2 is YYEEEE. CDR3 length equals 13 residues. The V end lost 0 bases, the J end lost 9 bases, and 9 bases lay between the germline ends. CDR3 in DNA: TGTGCCAGCAGCTTGGCCGGGGTTCGGGAGCTGTTTTTT. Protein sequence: CASSLAGVRELFF. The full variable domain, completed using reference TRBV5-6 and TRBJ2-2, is DAGVTQSPTHLIKTRGQQVTLRCSPKSGHDTVSWYQQALGQGPQFIFQYYEEEERQRGNFPDRFSGHQFPNYSSELNVNALLLGDSALYLCASSLAGVRELFFGEGSRLTVL.

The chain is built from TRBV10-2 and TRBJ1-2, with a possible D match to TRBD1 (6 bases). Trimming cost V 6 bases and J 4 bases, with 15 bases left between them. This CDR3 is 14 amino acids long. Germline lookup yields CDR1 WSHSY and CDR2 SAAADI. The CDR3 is CASRQLTGLYGYTF. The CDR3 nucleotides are TGCGCCAGCAGACAATTGACAGGCCTCTATGGCTACACCTTC.

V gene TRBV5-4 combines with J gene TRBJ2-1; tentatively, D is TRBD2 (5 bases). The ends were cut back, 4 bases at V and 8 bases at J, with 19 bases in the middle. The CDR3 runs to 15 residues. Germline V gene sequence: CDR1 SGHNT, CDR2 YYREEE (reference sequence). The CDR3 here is CASSALTSEGYEQFF. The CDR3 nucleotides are TGTGCCAGCAGCGCCCTTACTAGTGAGGGCTATGAGCAGTTCTTC.

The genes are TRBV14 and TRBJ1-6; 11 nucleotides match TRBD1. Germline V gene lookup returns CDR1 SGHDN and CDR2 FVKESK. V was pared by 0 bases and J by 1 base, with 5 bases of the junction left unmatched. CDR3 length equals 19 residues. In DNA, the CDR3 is TGTGCCAGCAGCCAAGATTCAAGGGACAGGGGGTCCTATAATTCACCCCTCCACTTT. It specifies CASSQDSRDRGSYNSPLHF.

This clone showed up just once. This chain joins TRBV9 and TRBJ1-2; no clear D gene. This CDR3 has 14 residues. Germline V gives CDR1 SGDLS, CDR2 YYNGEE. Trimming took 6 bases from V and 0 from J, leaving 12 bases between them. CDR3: CASKEAVANYGYTF. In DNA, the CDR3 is TGTGCCAGCAAAGAGGCAGTTGCTAACTATGGCTACACCTTC.

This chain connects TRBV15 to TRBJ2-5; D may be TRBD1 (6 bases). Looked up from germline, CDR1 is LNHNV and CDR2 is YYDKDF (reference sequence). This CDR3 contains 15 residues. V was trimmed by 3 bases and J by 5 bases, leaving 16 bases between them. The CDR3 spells CATSRETGLGETQYF. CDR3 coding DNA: TGTGCCACCAGCAGGGAAACAGGGTTGGGGGAGACCCAGTACTTC.

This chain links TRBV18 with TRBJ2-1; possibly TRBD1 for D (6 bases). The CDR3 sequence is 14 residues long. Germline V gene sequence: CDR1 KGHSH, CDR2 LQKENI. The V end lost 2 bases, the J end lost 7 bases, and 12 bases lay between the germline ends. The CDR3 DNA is TGTGCCAGCTCACCAACCCAGGGGCGGAATGAGCAGTTCTTC. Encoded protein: CASSPTQGRNEQFF.

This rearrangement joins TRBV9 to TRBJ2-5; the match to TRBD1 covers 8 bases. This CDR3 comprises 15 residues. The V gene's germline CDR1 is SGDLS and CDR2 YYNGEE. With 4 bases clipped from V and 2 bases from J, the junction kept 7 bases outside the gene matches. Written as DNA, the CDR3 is TGTGCCAGCAGCCATGGTGACAGGGGTCAAGAGACCCAGTACTTC. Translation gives CASSHGDRGQETQYF.

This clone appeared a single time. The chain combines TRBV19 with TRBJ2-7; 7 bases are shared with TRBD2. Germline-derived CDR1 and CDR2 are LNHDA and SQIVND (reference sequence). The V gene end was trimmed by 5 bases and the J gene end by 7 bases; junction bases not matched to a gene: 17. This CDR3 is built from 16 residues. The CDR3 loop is CASSFTGTGGLVEQYF. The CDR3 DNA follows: TGTGCCAGTAGTTTTACCGGGACGGGAGGACTGGTTGAGCAGTACTTC. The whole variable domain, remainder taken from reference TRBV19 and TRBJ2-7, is DGGITQSPKYLFRKEGQNVTLSCEQNLNHDAMYWYRQDPGQGLRLIYYSQIVNDFQKGDIAEGYSVSREKKESFPLTVTSAQKNPTAFYLCASSFTGTGGLVEQYFGPGTRLTVT.

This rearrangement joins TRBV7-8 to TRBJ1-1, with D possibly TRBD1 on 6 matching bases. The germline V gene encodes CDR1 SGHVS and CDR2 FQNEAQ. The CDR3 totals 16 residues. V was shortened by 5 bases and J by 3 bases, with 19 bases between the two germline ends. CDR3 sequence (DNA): TGTGCCAGCAGCCCCACAGGGATGCAGGCGGACACTGAAGCTTTCTTT. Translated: CASSPTGMQADTEAFF.

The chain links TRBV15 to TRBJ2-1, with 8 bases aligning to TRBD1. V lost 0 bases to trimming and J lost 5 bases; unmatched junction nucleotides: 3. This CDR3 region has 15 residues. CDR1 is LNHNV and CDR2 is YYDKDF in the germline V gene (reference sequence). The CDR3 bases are TGTGCCACCAGCAGAGATCCGGGACAGGACAATGAGCAGTTCTTC. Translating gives CATSRDPGQDNEQFF.

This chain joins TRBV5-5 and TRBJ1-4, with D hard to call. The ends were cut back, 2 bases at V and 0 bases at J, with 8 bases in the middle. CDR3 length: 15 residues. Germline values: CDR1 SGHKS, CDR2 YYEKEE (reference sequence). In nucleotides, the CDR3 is TGTGCCAGCAGCTTTCTCCCGTCAACTAATGAAAAACTGTTTTTT. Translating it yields CASSFLPSTNEKLFF.

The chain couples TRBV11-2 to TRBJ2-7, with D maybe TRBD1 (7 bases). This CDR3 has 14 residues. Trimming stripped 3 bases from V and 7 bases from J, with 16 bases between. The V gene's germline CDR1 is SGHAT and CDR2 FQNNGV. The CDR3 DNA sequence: TGTGCCAGCAGCTTCCCAGGGGGAGGAAGAGAGCAGTACTTC. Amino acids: CASSFPGGGREQYF.

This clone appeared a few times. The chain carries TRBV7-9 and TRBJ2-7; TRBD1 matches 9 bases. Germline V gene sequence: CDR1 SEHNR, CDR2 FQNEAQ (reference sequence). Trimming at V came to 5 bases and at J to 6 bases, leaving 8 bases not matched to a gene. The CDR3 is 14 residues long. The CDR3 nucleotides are TGTGCCAGCAGCCCCTGGACAGGGGCCCTCGAGCAGTACTTC. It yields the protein CASSPWTGALEQYF. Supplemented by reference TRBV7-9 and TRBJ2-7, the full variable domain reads DTGVSQNPRHKITKRGQNVTFRCDPISEHNRLYWYRQTLGQGPEFLTYFQNEAQLEKSRLLSDRFSAERPKGSFSTLEIQRTEQGDSAMYLCASSPWTGALEQYFGPGTRLTVT.

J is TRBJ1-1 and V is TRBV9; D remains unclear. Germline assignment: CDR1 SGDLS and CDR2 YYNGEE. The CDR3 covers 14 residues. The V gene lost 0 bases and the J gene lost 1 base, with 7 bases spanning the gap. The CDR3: CASSVGSGNTEAFF. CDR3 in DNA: TGTGCCAGCAGCGTAGGCTCAGGGAACACTGAAGCTTTCTTT.

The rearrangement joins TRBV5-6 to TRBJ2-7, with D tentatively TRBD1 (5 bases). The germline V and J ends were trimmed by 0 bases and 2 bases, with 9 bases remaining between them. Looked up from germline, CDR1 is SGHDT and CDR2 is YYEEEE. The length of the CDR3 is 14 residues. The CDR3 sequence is CASSLGTGAYEQYF. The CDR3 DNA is TGTGCCAGCAGCTTGGGTACAGGCGCCTACGAGCAGTACTTC.

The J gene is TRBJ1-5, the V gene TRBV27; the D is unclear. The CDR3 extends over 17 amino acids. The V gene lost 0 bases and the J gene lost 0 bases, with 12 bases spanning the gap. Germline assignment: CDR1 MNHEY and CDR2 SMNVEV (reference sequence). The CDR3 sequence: CASSLSWAGNSNQPQHF. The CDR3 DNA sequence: TGTGCCAGCAGTTTATCGTGGGCGGGCAATAGCAATCAGCCCCAGCATTTT.

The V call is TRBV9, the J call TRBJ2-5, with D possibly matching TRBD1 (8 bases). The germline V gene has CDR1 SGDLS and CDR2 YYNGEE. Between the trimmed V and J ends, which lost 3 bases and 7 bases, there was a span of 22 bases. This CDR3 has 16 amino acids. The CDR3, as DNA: TGTGCCAGCAGCGGACCGACAGGGGCGAGGGGGGGGACCCAGTACTTC. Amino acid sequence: CASSGPTGARGGTQYF.

The CDR3 loop is CASSQGQGTYEQYF. The CDR3 coding sequence is TGCGCCAGCAGCCAAGGACAGGGGACCTACGAGCAGTACTTC. The chain couples TRBV4-1 to TRBJ2-7, with 8 bases matching TRBD1. The V gene's germline CDR1 is MGHRA and CDR2 YSYEKL. J lost 2 bases, V lost 1 base, and 1 base had no gene match. The CDR3 is 14 residues long.

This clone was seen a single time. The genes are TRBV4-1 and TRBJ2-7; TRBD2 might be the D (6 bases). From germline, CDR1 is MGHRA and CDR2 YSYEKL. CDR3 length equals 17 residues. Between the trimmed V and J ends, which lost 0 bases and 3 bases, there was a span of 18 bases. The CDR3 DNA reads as TGCGCCAGCAGCCAAGAATTATTGGGCGACGGGGGCTACGAGCAGTACTTC. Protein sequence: CASSQELLGDGGYEQYF.

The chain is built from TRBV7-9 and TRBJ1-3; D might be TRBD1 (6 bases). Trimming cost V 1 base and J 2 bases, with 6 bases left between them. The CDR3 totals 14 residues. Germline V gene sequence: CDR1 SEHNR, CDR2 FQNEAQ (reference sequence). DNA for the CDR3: TGTGCCAGCAGCTTAGGACAGGCTGGAAACACCATATATTTT. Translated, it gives CASSLGQAGNTIYF.

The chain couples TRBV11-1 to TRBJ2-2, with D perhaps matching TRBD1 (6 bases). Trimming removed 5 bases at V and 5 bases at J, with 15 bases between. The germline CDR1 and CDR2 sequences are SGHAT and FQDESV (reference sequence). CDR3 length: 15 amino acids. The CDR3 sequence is CASSRRGSRTGELFF. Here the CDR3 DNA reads TGTGCCAGCAGCCGAAGGGGGTCGCGGACCGGGGAGCTGTTTTTT.

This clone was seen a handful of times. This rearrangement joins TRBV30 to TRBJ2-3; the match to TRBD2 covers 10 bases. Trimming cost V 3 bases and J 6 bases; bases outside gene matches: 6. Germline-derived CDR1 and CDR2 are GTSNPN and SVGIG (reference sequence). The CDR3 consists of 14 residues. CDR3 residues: CAWRASGGGDTQYF. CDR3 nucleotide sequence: TGTGCCTGGAGGGCTAGCGGGGGAGGGGATACGCAGTATTTT.

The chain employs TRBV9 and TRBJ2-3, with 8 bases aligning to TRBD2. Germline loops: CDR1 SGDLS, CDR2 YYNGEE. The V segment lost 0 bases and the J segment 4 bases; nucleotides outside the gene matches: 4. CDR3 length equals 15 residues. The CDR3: CASSVVPGGPDTQYF. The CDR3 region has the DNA TGTGCCAGCAGCGTAGTTCCGGGGGGGCCAGATACGCAGTATTTT. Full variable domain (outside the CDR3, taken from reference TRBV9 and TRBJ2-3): DSGVTQTPKHLITATGQRVTLRCSPRSGDLSVYWYQQSLDQGLQFLIQYYNGEERAKGNILERFSAQQFPDLHSELNLSSLELGDSALYFCASSVVPGGPDTQYFGPGTRLTVL.

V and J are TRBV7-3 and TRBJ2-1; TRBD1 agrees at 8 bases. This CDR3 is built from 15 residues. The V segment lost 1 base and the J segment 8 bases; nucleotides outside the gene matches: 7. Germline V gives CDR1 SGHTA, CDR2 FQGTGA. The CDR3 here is CASSLNGQGRDEQFF. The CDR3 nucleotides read TGTGCCAGCAGCTTAAATGGACAGGGTCGCGATGAGCAGTTCTTC. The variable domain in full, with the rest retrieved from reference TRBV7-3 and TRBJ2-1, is GAGVSQTPSNKVTEKGKYVELRCDPISGHTALYWYRQSLGQGPEFLIYFQGTGAADDSGLPNDRFFAVRPEGSVSTLKIQRTERGDSAVYLCASSLNGQGRDEQFFGPGTRLTVL.

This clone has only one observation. CDR3 DNA: TGTGCCAGCAGCGGACAGGGGCGCCAGCCCCAGCATTTT. Protein: CASSGQGRQPQHF. This chain connects TRBV11-2 to TRBJ1-5; 9 nucleotides match TRBD1. Germline V gene sequence: CDR1 SGHAT, CDR2 FQNNGV. V lost 5 bases, J lost 7 bases, and 3 bases stayed unmatched. The CDR3 consists of 13 residues.

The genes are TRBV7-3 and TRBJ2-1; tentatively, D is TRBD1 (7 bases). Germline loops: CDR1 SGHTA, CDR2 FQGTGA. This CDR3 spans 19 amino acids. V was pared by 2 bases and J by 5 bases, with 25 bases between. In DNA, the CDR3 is TGTGCCAGCAGCTTATTCTGGGGGGACAGTTCCATAGGGAACAATGAGCAGTTCTTC. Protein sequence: CASSLFWGDSSIGNNEQFF. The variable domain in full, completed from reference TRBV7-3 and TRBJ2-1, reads GAGVSQTPSNKVTEKGKYVELRCDPISGHTALYWYRQSLGQGPEFLIYFQGTGAADDSGLPNDRFFAVRPEGSVSTLKIQRTERGDSAVYLCASSLFWGDSSIGNNEQFFGPGTRLTVL.

The CDR3 region is CASRRDRATGELFF. DNA of the CDR3: TGTGCCAGCAGGCGGGACAGGGCCACCGGGGAGCTGTTTTTT. The chain combines TRBV27 with TRBJ2-2; 9 bases line up with TRBD1. This CDR3 is 14 amino acids long. Germline CDR1 MNHEY, CDR2 SMNVEV (reference sequence). With V trimmed by 6 bases and J by 4 bases, 3 bases remained unmatched.

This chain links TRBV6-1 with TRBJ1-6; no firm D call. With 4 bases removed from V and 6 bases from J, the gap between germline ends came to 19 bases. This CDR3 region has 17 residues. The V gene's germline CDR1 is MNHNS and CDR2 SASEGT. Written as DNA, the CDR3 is TGTGCCAGCAGTGGATTGGGCGTGCCTACAACTAATTCACCCCTCCACTTT. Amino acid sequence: CASSGLGVPTTNSPLHF.

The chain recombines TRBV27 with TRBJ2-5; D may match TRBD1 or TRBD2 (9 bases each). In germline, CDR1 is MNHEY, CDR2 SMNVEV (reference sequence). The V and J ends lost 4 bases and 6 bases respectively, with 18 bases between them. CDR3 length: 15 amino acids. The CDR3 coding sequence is TGTGCCAGCAGTTGGACAGGGGCTAGCGGGAAGACCCAGTACTTC. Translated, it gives CASSWTGASGKTQYF.